These T cell receptor beta chains were read from a single sample in a study of cytotoxic CD8 clonotypes in ibrutinib-treated CLL. Assay: immunoSEQ multiplex PCR; the TCRdb copy retains only in-frame clones and omits some. The data contain approximately 200,000 clones, over 55% of them singletons. This sample comprised PBMCs, obtained after 24 months of ibrutinib treatment. The receptor set was obtained from a human donor with chronic lymphocytic leukemia. The CDR3 runs from the conserved cysteine through the conserved F or W. Each record gives: J gene, V gene, clone size, D gene, CDR3 protein, CDR3 DNA. A D gene is named only where the DNA matches it firmly. Clone size is shown for a subset of rows, as once, few, many or a class of expanded clone.

TRBJ1-2 TRBV6-1 - - CASSEVAGSNYGYTF TGTGCCAGCAGTGAAGTGGCAGGATCTAACTATGGCTACACCTTC
TRBJ2-3 TRBV9 - - CASSVVGWGPDTQYF TGTGCCAGCAGCGTAGTAGGTTGGGGCCCAGATACGCAGTATTTT
TRBJ1-3 TRBV9 - TRBD1 CASSVDGHPTGPSGNTIYF TGTGCCAGCAGCGTAGATGGGCACCCGACAGGGCCCTCTGGAAACACCATATATTTT
TRBJ2-3 TRBV4-3 - TRBD2 CASSQDGGAGGPNPPDTQYF TGCGCCAGCAGCCAAGATGGGGGAGCGGGAGGGCCCAATCCGCCAGATACGCAGTATTTT
TRBJ2-5 TRBV25-1 - - CASSEGVQALQETQYF TGTGCCAGCAGTGAAGGGGTCCAAGCCCTTCAAGAGACCCAGTACTTC
TRBJ2-7 TRBV5-6 - - CASSPVRDSHYEQYF TGTGCCAGCAGCCCTGTGCGGGACAGTCACTACGAGCAGTACTTC
TRBJ2-3 TRBV7-9 once - CASRPSAWDPDTDTQYF TGTGCCAGCAGGCCCTCGGCGTGGGACCCAGACACAGATACGCAGTATTTT
TRBJ2-1 TRBV6-6 - TRBD1 CASSYRRQGTNEQFF TGTGCCAGCAGTTACCGGCGACAGGGTACCAATGAGCAGTTCTTC
TRBJ2-7 TRBV6-4 - - CASSGTDYEQYF TGTGCCAGCAGTGGAACTGACTACGAGCAGTACTTC
TRBJ2-5 TRBV28 - TRBD1 CASSQIYPGQGRQETQYF TGTGCCAGCAGTCAGATTTACCCGGGACAGGGACGTCAAGAGACCCAGTACTTC
TRBJ1-1 TRBV30 - - CAWSPKPLMNTEAFF TGTGCCTGGAGTCCAAAACCCTTAATGAACACTGAAGCTTTCTTT
TRBJ1-2 TRBV7-2 few - CASSTTSAAGGYTF TGTGCCAGCAGCACAACTTCAGCCGCGGGTGGCTACACCTTC
TRBJ1-5 TRBV7-2 - - CASSLGFRGSYQPQHF TGTGCCAGCAGCTTAGGGTTCAGGGGCAGTTATCAGCCCCAGCATTTT
TRBJ1-1 TRBV7-8 - - CASSLPGDTEAFF TGTGCCAGCAGCCTCCCGGGGGACACTGAAGCTTTCTTT
TRBJ1-4 TRBV4-2 - - CASSQDQGRVDEKLFF TGTGCCAGCAGCCAAGATCAAGGCAGGGTGGACGAAAAACTGTTTTTT
TRBJ2-3 TRBV4-1 - TRBD2 CASSQGTSGYTDTQYF TGCGCCAGCAGCCAAGGGACTAGCGGGTACACAGATACGCAGTATTTT
TRBJ2-3 TRBV5-4 - - CASSSSGNTDTQYF TGTGCCAGCAGCTCCTCGGGGAACACAGATACGCAGTATTTT
TRBJ1-2 TRBV30 few - CAWSGVNYGYTF TGTGCCTGGAGTGGGGTTAACTATGGCTACACCTTC
TRBJ2-7 TRBV30 few - CAWGTPYEQYF TGTGCCTGGGGGACTCCCTACGAGCAGTACTTC
TRBJ1-5 TRBV28 - - CASSLTGYGQPQHF TGTGCCAGCAGTCTTACAGGGTACGGTCAGCCCCAGCATTTT
TRBJ2-2 TRBV7-8 - TRBD2 CASILGGRRTGELFF TGTGCCAGCATCCTTGGCGGGAGGAGGACCGGGGAGCTGTTTTTT